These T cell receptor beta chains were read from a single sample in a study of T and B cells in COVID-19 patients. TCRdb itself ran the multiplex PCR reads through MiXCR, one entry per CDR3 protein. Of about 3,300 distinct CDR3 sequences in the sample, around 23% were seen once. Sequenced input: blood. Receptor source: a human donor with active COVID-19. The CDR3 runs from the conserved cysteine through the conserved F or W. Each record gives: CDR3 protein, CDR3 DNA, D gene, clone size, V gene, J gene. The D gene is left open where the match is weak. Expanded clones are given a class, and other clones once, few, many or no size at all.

CDR3 protein: CASSLQVSGANVLTF; CDR3 DNA: TGTGCCAGCAGCTTACAGGTATCTGGGGCCAACGTCCTGACTTTC; D gene: -; clone size: medium-sized; V gene: TRBV11-3; J gene: TRBJ2-6
CDR3 protein: CASSYNPSTSGFNNEQFF; CDR3 DNA: TGTGCCAGCAGTTACAATCCCTCGACTAGCGGTTTTAACAATGAGCAGTTCTTC; D gene: TRBD2; clone size: medium-sized; V gene: TRBV6-5; J gene: TRBJ2-1
CDR3 protein: CASSEARQAAFF; CDR3 DNA: TGTGCCAGCAGTGAAGCGCGGCAGGCGGCTTTCTTT; D gene: -; clone size: -; V gene: TRBV2; J gene: TRBJ1-1
CDR3 protein: CASSWGRQGGGNTIYF; CDR3 DNA: TGTGCCAGCAGCTGGGGCCGACAGGGAGGCGGAAACACCATATATTTT; D gene: TRBD1; clone size: medium-sized; V gene: TRBV5-5; J gene: TRBJ1-3
CDR3 protein: CAWTPDRAQEKLFF; CDR3 DNA: TGTGCCTGGACTCCCGACAGGGCCCAGGAAAAACTGTTTTTT; D gene: TRBD1; clone size: medium-sized; V gene: TRBV30; J gene: TRBJ1-4
CDR3 protein: CAWRIDRRNSPLHF; CDR3 DNA: TGTGCCTGGAGAATAGACAGAAGAAATTCACCCCTCCACTTT; D gene: -; clone size: medium-sized; V gene: TRBV30; J gene: TRBJ1-6
CDR3 protein: CAYGGLANEKLFF; CDR3 DNA: TGTGCCTACGGTGGGCTGGCTAATGAAAAACTGTTTTTT; D gene: -; clone size: medium-sized; V gene: TRBV5-4; J gene: TRBJ1-4
CDR3 protein: CASSLLTSLDTQYF; CDR3 DNA: TGTGCCAGCAGTTTACTGACTAGCTTGGATACGCAGTATTTT; D gene: TRBD2; clone size: medium-sized; V gene: TRBV6-2/TRBV6-3; J gene: TRBJ2-3
CDR3 protein: CASSSTGPYGYTF; CDR3 DNA: TGTGCCAGCAGCTCGACAGGTCCCTATGGCTACACCTTC; D gene: -; clone size: medium-sized; V gene: TRBV5-4; J gene: TRBJ1-2
CDR3 protein: CASSSSTGFTDTQYF; CDR3 DNA: TGTGCCAGCAGCTCTAGTACAGGGTTCACAGATACGCAGTATTTT; D gene: -; clone size: large; V gene: TRBV11-3; J gene: TRBJ2-3
CDR3 protein: CASRQNPSTDTQYF; CDR3 DNA: TGTGCCAGCAGACAGAATCCTAGCACAGATACGCAGTATTTT; D gene: -; clone size: medium-sized; V gene: TRBV6-4; J gene: TRBJ2-3
CDR3 protein: CASSERGTGETQYF; CDR3 DNA: TGTGCCAGCAGTGAACGGGGGACTGGGGAGACCCAGTACTTC; D gene: -; clone size: few; V gene: TRBV25-1; J gene: TRBJ2-5
CDR3 protein: CAWRTGVHGKLFF; CDR3 DNA: TGTGCCTGGAGAACCGGGGTTCACGGAAAACTGTTTTTT; D gene: -; clone size: medium-sized; V gene: TRBV30; J gene: TRBJ1-4
CDR3 protein: CASSFQGAQETQYF; CDR3 DNA: TGTGCCAGCAGTTTTCAGGGGGCCCAAGAGACCCAGTACTTC; D gene: TRBD1; clone size: -; V gene: TRBV25-1; J gene: TRBJ2-5
CDR3 protein: CATSRDWSQDNTIYF; CDR3 DNA: TGTGCCACCAGCAGAGATTGGTCGCAGGATAACACCATATATTTT; D gene: -; clone size: medium-sized; V gene: TRBV15; J gene: TRBJ1-3
CDR3 protein: CARAPRVEGRSNYGYTF; CDR3 DNA: TGTGCCAGAGCACCTAGGGTGGAGGGCAGGAGTAACTATGGCTACACCTTC; D gene: -; clone size: -; V gene: TRBV7-9; J gene: TRBJ1-2
CDR3 protein: CATSRSVGTEAFF; CDR3 DNA: TGTGCCACCAGCAGGTCGGTGGGAACTGAAGCTTTCTTT; D gene: -; clone size: large; V gene: TRBV15; J gene: TRBJ1-1
CDR3 protein: CASRGQQANQPQHF; CDR3 DNA: TGTGCCAGCAGGGGGCAGCAGGCCAATCAGCCCCAGCATTTT; D gene: -; clone size: -; V gene: TRBV28; J gene: TRBJ1-5
CDR3 protein: CASSPGLDTEAFF; CDR3 DNA: TGCGCCAGCAGCCCAGGGTTGGACACTGAAGCTTTCTTT; D gene: -; clone size: -; V gene: TRBV5-1; J gene: TRBJ1-1
CDR3 protein: CSASSSSGSLRGNLYEQYF; CDR3 DNA: TGCAGTGCTAGTAGCAGTAGCGGGAGTCTGAGAGGGAACCTCTACGAGCAGTACTTC; D gene: TRBD2; clone size: -; V gene: TRBV20-1; J gene: TRBJ2-7
CDR3 protein: CASSYPLTGESSYEQYF; CDR3 DNA: TGTGCCAGCAGTTACCCCTTGACAGGTGAGAGCTCCTACGAGCAGTACTTC; D gene: -; clone size: medium-sized; V gene: TRBV6-2/TRBV6-3; J gene: TRBJ2-7
CDR3 protein: CASSSGQGDQPQHF; CDR3 DNA: TGTGCCAGTAGTTCGGGACAGGGGGATCAGCCCCAGCATTTT; D gene: TRBD1; clone size: medium-sized; V gene: TRBV19; J gene: TRBJ1-5
CDR3 protein: CASRGTSGDEQFF; CDR3 DNA: TGTGCCAGCCGCGGGACTAGCGGCGATGAGCAGTTCTTC; D gene: TRBD2; clone size: -; V gene: TRBV11-3; J gene: TRBJ2-1
CDR3 protein: CASSSQGAYTGELFF; CDR3 DNA: TGTGCCAGCAGCTCCCAGGGGGCGTACACCGGGGAGCTGTTTTTT; D gene: TRBD1; clone size: -; V gene: TRBV7-3; J gene: TRBJ2-2
CDR3 protein: CAWRAGVIGPQHF; CDR3 DNA: TGTGCCTGGAGGGCAGGGGTAATAGGGCCCCAGCATTTT; D gene: -; clone size: medium-sized; V gene: TRBV30; J gene: TRBJ1-5
CDR3 protein: CASTSKSPLHF; CDR3 DNA: TGTGCCAGCACCTCTAAATCACCCCTCCACTTT; D gene: -; clone size: medium-sized; V gene: TRBV6-6; J gene: TRBJ1-6
CDR3 protein: CASSQQGNQPQHF; CDR3 DNA: TGTGCCAGCAGCCAGCAGGGTAATCAGCCCCAGCATTTT; D gene: -; clone size: few; V gene: TRBV7-9; J gene: TRBJ1-5
CDR3 protein: CASLPGDTGELFF; CDR3 DNA: TGTGCCAGCTTACCAGGGGACACCGGGGAGCTGTTTTTT; D gene: -; clone size: large; V gene: TRBV19; J gene: TRBJ2-2
CDR3 protein: CASSYAGRETQYF; CDR3 DNA: TGTGCCAGCAGTTATGCAGGGAGAGAGACCCAGTACTTC; D gene: -; clone size: medium-sized; V gene: TRBV6-2/TRBV6-3; J gene: TRBJ2-5
CDR3 protein: CASSLTGRRAEAFF; CDR3 DNA: TGTGCCAGCAGCCTCACCGGGCGTAGGGCTGAAGCTTTCTTT; D gene: -; clone size: few; V gene: TRBV14; J gene: TRBJ1-1
CDR3 protein: CASSYSRGDTEAFF; CDR3 DNA: TGTGCCAGCAGTTACTCCAGGGGGGACACTGAAGCTTTCTTT; D gene: TRBD1; clone size: medium-sized; V gene: TRBV6-5; J gene: TRBJ1-1
CDR3 protein: CASTAGGYNEQFF; CDR3 DNA: TGTGCCAGCACCGCGGGGGGGTACAATGAGCAGTTCTTC; D gene: TRBD2; clone size: medium-sized; V gene: TRBV27; J gene: TRBJ2-1
CDR3 protein: CSARPTSGRGSSYNEQFF; CDR3 DNA: TGCAGTGCTAGACCGACTAGCGGGAGGGGGAGCTCCTACAATGAGCAGTTCTTC; D gene: TRBD2; clone size: -; V gene: TRBV20-1; J gene: TRBJ2-1
CDR3 protein: CATRGLAGGNEQFF; CDR3 DNA: TGTGCCACCAGAGGACTAGCGGGAGGCAATGAGCAGTTCTTC; D gene: TRBD2; clone size: -; V gene: TRBV15; J gene: TRBJ2-1
CDR3 protein: CASSMMGDTQYF; CDR3 DNA: TGTGCCAGTAGTATGATGGGAGATACGCAGTATTTT; D gene: -; clone size: large; V gene: TRBV19; J gene: TRBJ2-3
CDR3 protein: CSARDRVAGGLNEQFF; CDR3 DNA: TGCAGTGCTAGAGATCGGGTAGCGGGGGGGCTAAATGAGCAGTTCTTC; D gene: TRBD2; clone size: -; V gene: TRBV20-1; J gene: TRBJ2-1
CDR3 protein: CASSRIAGGSPGELFF; CDR3 DNA: TGTGCCAGCAGTCGGATAGCGGGAGGATCCCCCGGGGAGCTGTTTTTT; D gene: TRBD2; clone size: medium-sized; V gene: TRBV6-5; J gene: TRBJ2-2
CDR3 protein: CASSWGLAEDIQYF; CDR3 DNA: TGCGCCAGCAGCTGGGGACTAGCAGAGGACATTCAGTACTTC; D gene: TRBD2; clone size: -; V gene: TRBV5-1; J gene: TRBJ2-4
CDR3 protein: CASTGDGGEQYF; CDR3 DNA: TGTGCCAGCACGGGGGACGGAGGCGAGCAGTACTTC; D gene: -; clone size: medium-sized; V gene: TRBV6-2/TRBV6-3; J gene: TRBJ2-7
CDR3 protein: CASSLGQGTGYQETQYF; CDR3 DNA: TGTGCCAGCAGCTTAGGCCAGGGGACAGGGTACCAAGAGACCCAGTACTTC; D gene: TRBD1; clone size: -; V gene: TRBV11-3; J gene: TRBJ2-5